The rows below give T cell receptor beta chains drawn from one sample of a study of shared clonotypes between healthy human individuals. Data came from immunoSEQ multiplex PCR; TCRdb stores just in-frame clones and leaves some out. Of roughly 1,000,000 clones in the sample, roughly 74% were seen once. Sequenced material: memory CD4+ T cells from PBMCs. Receptors originate from a man younger than 30 in good health. Some clones in this sample may be carry-over from other donors' samples. Each CDR3 is given with its conserved first and last residue. The D gene is left open where the match is weak. Part of the rows lack a size; the others show once, few, many or a class for expanded clones.

CDR3nt: TGCGCCAGCAGCTTTGGGGGTGCGGAGACCCAGTACTTC; CDR3aa: CASSFGGAETQYF; j_gene: TRBJ2-5; abundance: .; d_gene: .; v_gene: TRBV5-1
CDR3nt: TGTGCCTGGAGCCTCAATAATCGAAACACCATATATTTT; CDR3aa: CAWSLNNRNTIYF; j_gene: TRBJ1-3; abundance: many; d_gene: .; v_gene: TRBV30
CDR3nt: TGTGCCAGCAGTAATCAGGGGCTCGGCACTGAAGCTTTCTTT; CDR3aa: CASSNQGLGTEAFF; j_gene: TRBJ1-1; abundance: few; d_gene: .; v_gene: TRBV2
CDR3nt: TGTGCCAGCAGCTTTAGTAGCGGGACTGGTAAGCAGTACTTC; CDR3aa: CASSFSSGTGKQYF; j_gene: TRBJ2-7; abundance: .; d_gene: TRBD2; v_gene: TRBV28
CDR3nt: TGTGCCAGCTCACCGGACAGGGTAGGGACCCAGTACTTC; CDR3aa: CASSPDRVGTQYF; j_gene: TRBJ2-5; abundance: .; d_gene: TRBD1; v_gene: TRBV18
CDR3nt: TGCGCCAGCAGCCAAGCCGCAGAGACAACCTACGAGCAGTACTTC; CDR3aa: CASSQAAETTYEQYF; j_gene: TRBJ2-7; abundance: .; d_gene: .; v_gene: TRBV4-1
CDR3nt: TGTGCCAGCAGCGGTAGCGGGAGTGGCCCAGATACGCAGTATTTT; CDR3aa: CASSGSGSGPDTQYF; j_gene: TRBJ2-3; abundance: .; d_gene: TRBD2; v_gene: TRBV2
CDR3nt: TGCGCCAGCAGCTGGATGACGACTAGCGGTAACAATGAGCAGTTCTTC; CDR3aa: CASSWMTTSGNNEQFF; j_gene: TRBJ2-1; abundance: .; d_gene: TRBD2; v_gene: TRBV5-1
CDR3nt: TGTGCCAGCTCACTATATACAGGGGGCGCCGATGGCTACACCTTC; CDR3aa: CASSLYTGGADGYTF; j_gene: TRBJ1-2; abundance: once; d_gene: TRBD1; v_gene: TRBV18
CDR3nt: TGTGCCAGCAGTGAAGCGCATAGCAATCAGCCCCAGCATTTT; CDR3aa: CASSEAHSNQPQHF; j_gene: TRBJ1-5; abundance: .; d_gene: .; v_gene: TRBV6-1